This T cell receptor (beta chain) appears in the sequencing data of a study of Ad26.COV2.S vaccination and SARS-CoV-2 variants. Across the whole study: Administration of Ad26.COV2.S was intramuscular, either once or twice 56 days apart.

Treatment specified: around 19 received Ad26.COV2.S at low or high dose, single or two shots; 5 received placebo; per-sample allocation not given. Material that was analyzed had been drawn on day 63 after the first vaccine or placebo injection. The individual, an adult aged 18-55 years, was a donor in Boston. Findings of the study overall: Spike-specific TCR breadth ran higher among vaccine recipients than placebo recipients.

V lost 2 bases and J lost 8, with 12 bases in between. Germline V gene lookup returns CDR1 KGHSH and CDR2 LQKENI. The CDR3 contains 14 residues. TCRdb keeps only in-frame clones here, not all; method: immunoSEQ multiplex PCR. The sample carries hundreds of thousands of clones, roughly 90% recorded once. In this sample, this clone turned up once. Antigen unknown. The chain has TRBV18 and TRBJ2-2; D is uncertain. Sequenced here: peripheral blood, sampled in a trial of Ad26.COV2.S vaccine versus placebo. The TCR comes from a person between 18 and 59 years old who received the Ad26.COV2.S COVID-19 vaccine or a placebo. CDR3 amino acids: CASSPGLIEGELFF. The CDR3 DNA reads as TGTGCCAGCTCACCAGGATTAATCGAGGGGGAGCTGTTTTTT.